This T cell receptor (beta chain) was recorded in a study of spatial heterogeneity in lung cancer. As for the study in general: Fewer alpha-chain than beta-chain sequences were consistently detected. General study findings and limits: Mutation tallies in tumors tracked expanded intratumoral alpha and beta TCR counts.

V dropped 5 bases and J dropped 0 bases, with 14 bases sitting between them. Germline V gives CDR1 DFQATT, CDR2 SNEGSKA (reference sequence). This CDR3 contains 15 residues. TCRdb reprocessed the 5' RACE reads with MiXCR, giving one entry per CDR3 protein. The data show approximately 94,000 distinct CDR3 sequences, about 4.4% seen once. Comment on this clonotype: Its target is unknown.

As to time point: sample taken at primary tumor resection. The chain is built from TRBV20-1 and TRBJ2-1, with D uncertain. Here the sequenced sample was lung tumor tissue, taken at surgery. The clonotype originates from a male donor with early-stage non-small cell lung cancer. The chain's CDR3 is CSARQSSSSYNEQFF. CDR3 nucleotides: TGCAGTGCTCGCCAAAGCTCAAGCTCCTACAATGAGCAGTTCTTC.